These T cell receptor beta chains were read from a single sample in a study of T cells in Graves' hyperthyroidism and ophthalmopathy. TCRdb passed the multiplex PCR reads through MiXCR, listing each CDR3 protein once. The sample lists 550,000 to 800,000 distinct CDR3 sequences; 17% were seen once. Material for sequencing was blood. The origin of the receptors is a man over 45 with Graves' hyperthyroidism. CDR3s include the opening cysteine and the closing phenylalanine or tryptophan. The D gene is left open where the match is weak. Some rows mark clone size as missing; the rest say once, few, many or name a class of expanded clone.

>.|many|TRBJ1-2|TRBV6-1
TGTGCCAGCAGTAGATCACAGGGCCTGTCCCCTAACTATGGCTACACCTTC
CASSRSQGLSPNYGYTF
>.|many|TRBJ2-1|TRBV27
TGTGCCAGCAGTTTATATAGGGGGGGGCCGATTCATGAGCAGTTCTTC
CASSLYRGGPIHEQFF
>TRBD2|many|TRBJ2-5|TRBV29-1
TGCAGCGTTGAAGATTCTCGGGGAGGGGCAGGGGAGACCCAGTACTTC
CSVEDSRGGAGETQYF
>.|.|TRBJ1-1|TRBV7-2
TGTGCCAGCAGCTTGAGACAGGTGCAGGGCACTGAAGCTTTCTTT
CASSLRQVQGTEAFF
>TRBD2|few|TRBJ2-3|TRBV5-1
TGCGCCAGCAGCCCCGCTATAGCGGGGAGGGGGTTGGACACAGATACGCAGTATTTT
CASSPAIAGRGLDTDTQYF
>.|many|TRBJ1-2|TRBV2
TGTGCCAGCACCTCCGGGGCCGGGGACGGCTACACCTTC
CASTSGAGDGYTF
>.|.|TRBJ2-4|TRBV30
TGTGCCTGGAACACGTGGAATTCGGCCAAAAACATTCAGTACTTC
CAWNTWNSAKNIQYF
>TRBD1|many|TRBJ2-1|TRBV5-1
TGCGCCAGCAGGGAGACAGGGAGCTCCTACAATGAGCAGTTCTTC
CASRETGSSYNEQFF
>.|.|TRBJ1-2|TRBV28
TGTACCAGCAGTCCAGAACGAATCTTATGGGGTGGCTACACCTTC
CTSSPERILWGGYTF
>TRBD1|many|TRBJ2-7|TRBV5-5
TGTGCCAGCAGTTGGACAGGGGGCTTGTACGAGCAGTACTTC
CASSWTGGLYEQYF
>.|many|TRBJ1-2|TRBV14
TGTGCCAGCAGCCCGGACGGGACTAACTATGGCTACACCTTC
CASSPDGTNYGYTF
>TRBD1|many|TRBJ2-1|TRBV12-5
TGTGCTAGTGGTAAGGGACAGGAGCAGTTCTTC
CASGKGQEQFF
>TRBD2|many|TRBJ2-1|TRBV5-1
TGCGCCAGCAGCTTGCCGGGACTAGCGAGCCATGAGCAGTTCTTC
CASSLPGLASHEQFF
>TRBD1|.|TRBJ2-7|TRBV5-1
TGCGCCAGCAGCTCGACAGGGTCCGAGCAGTACTTC
CASSSTGSEQYF
>.|many|TRBJ2-6|TRBV11-2
TGTGCCAGCAGCCTTCAGTCCTCTGGGGCCAACGTCCTGACTTTC
CASSLQSSGANVLTF
>.|many|TRBJ2-1|TRBV28
TGTGCCAGCGCATGGGCCGGAGACTACAATGAGCAGTTCTTC
CASAWAGDYNEQFF
>TRBD1|few|TRBJ1-5|TRBV27
TGTGCCAGCAGTCCGGGACAGGGAAATCCAAATCAGCCCCAGCATTTT
CASSPGQGNPNQPQHF
>.|.|TRBJ1-6|TRBV6-1
TGTGCCAGCAGTCCACGGCGGGAGTCCTATAATTCACCCCTCCACTTT
CASSPRRESYNSPLHF
>.|.|TRBJ2-7|TRBV5-1
TGCGCCAGCAGCTTGGAACTGGGGGACTCCTACGAGCAGTACTTC
CASSLELGDSYEQYF
>.|.|TRBJ2-6|TRBV20-1
TGCAGTTGGAACAGGGTGTCTGGGGCCAACGTCCTGACTTTC
CSWNRVSGANVLTF
>TRBD2|few|TRBJ2-5|TRBV29-1
TGCAGCGTTGTTGCTAGCGGACAAGAGACCCAGTACTTC
CSVVASGQETQYF
>.|.|TRBJ2-7|TRBV5-1
TGCGCCAGCAATCCCGGGATAGCGCGGACCTACGAGCAGTACTTC
CASNPGIARTYEQYF
>TRBD2|.|TRBJ2-1|TRBV6-1
TGTGCCAGCAGTAAGGGACTAGCGGGAGCATTGGGTAATGAGCAGTTCTTC
CASSKGLAGALGNEQFF
>.|many|TRBJ2-7|TRBV7-2
TGTGCCAGCAGCTTAATGTCGGCCGAGCAGTACTTC
CASSLMSAEQYF
>.|many|TRBJ2-3|TRBV14
TGTGCCAGCAGCCAGTTGACGGGGCGGAGCACAGATACGCAGTATTTT
CASSQLTGRSTDTQYF
>.|many|TRBJ2-2|TRBV7-2
TGTGCCAGCAGCTTACAGGCGGGCACCGGGGAGCTGTTTTTT
CASSLQAGTGELFF
>TRBD1|many|TRBJ1-2|TRBV24-1
TGTGCCACCAGTGATGACGGGACAGATGGCTACACCTTC
CATSDDGTDGYTF
>TRBD1|.|TRBJ2-7|TRBV5-1
TGCGCCAGCAGCATTGGGACAGGGGGTGGCGAGCAGTACTTC
CASSIGTGGGEQYF
>TRBD2|many|TRBJ2-7|TRBV6-2/TRBV6-3
TGTGCCAGCAGCGACGGGTCAGCGGGGATTTACGAGCAGTACTTC
CASSDGSAGIYEQYF
>TRBD2|.|TRBJ2-1|TRBV5-1
TGCGCCAGCAGCTCCTTAGCGGGAGGTGATGAGCAGTTCTTC
CASSSLAGGDEQFF
>.|many|TRBJ2-2|TRBV11-2
TGTGCCAGCAGCTCAAGGACTATAACCGGGGAGCTGTTTTTT
CASSSRTITGELFF
>TRBD1|many|TRBJ2-7|TRBV28
TGTGCCACCAAAAGACAGGGGGCCTACGAGCAGTACTTC
CATKRQGAYEQYF
>TRBD1|few|TRBJ2-1|TRBV28
TGTGCCAGCACCACCGGGGGACAGGGTCGTAACAATGAGCAGTTCTTC
CASTTGGQGRNNEQFF
>TRBD1|.|TRBJ1-2|TRBV10-3
TGTGCCATCAGTGACCCCGGACAGGGGGTGCGATATGGCTACACCTTC
CAISDPGQGVRYGYTF
>TRBD2|many|TRBJ2-1|TRBV24-1
TGTGCCACCAGTGATTTCGTTAGCGGGAGGGCCCTAGGAGGTGAGCAGTTCTTC
CATSDFVSGRALGGEQFF
>TRBD2|many|TRBJ2-1|TRBV9
TGTGCCAGCAGCGATGCGGGAGACCCCTACAATGAGCAGTTCTTC
CASSDAGDPYNEQFF
>TRBD2|few|TRBJ2-7|TRBV7-9
TGTGCCAGCAGCACACCGCCGGGACTAGCGGGAGAGCTCCCTTGGGAGCAGTACTTC
CASSTPPGLAGELPWEQYF
>.|many|TRBJ2-7|TRBV27
TGTGCCAGCAGTTCCCGGGACTCGCACTACGAGCAGTACTTC
CASSSRDSHYEQYF
>.|many|TRBJ1-2|TRBV12-3/TRBV12-4
TGTGCCAGCAGTTTGGAGGGGTACTATGGCTACACCTTC
CASSLEGYYGYTF
>.|few|TRBJ1-2|TRBV9
TGTGCCAGCAGCTTACCGGGAGGCGACTATGGCTACACCTTC
CASSLPGGDYGYTF
>TRBD2|.|TRBJ2-3|TRBV27
TGTGCCAGCACCCTAGCGGGACTGGTAGATACGCAGTATTTT
CASTLAGLVDTQYF
>.|few|TRBJ2-2|TRBV7-2
TGTGCCAGCAGCGACCAGTTGGGACGGACGAACACCGGGGAGCTGTTTTTT
CASSDQLGRTNTGELFF
>.|few|TRBJ2-1|TRBV6-2/TRBV6-3
TGTGCCAGCAGTTACTCGGACAGCGATGAGCAGTTCTTC
CASSYSDSDEQFF
>TRBD2|few|TRBJ2-7|TRBV7-9
TGTGCCAGCAGCTTACAAGCGGGAGGAAGTTACGAGCAGTACTTC
CASSLQAGGSYEQYF
>.|.|TRBJ2-7|TRBV27
TGTGCCAGCAGTCCATTAGGGGGTCGGGCGGGCCGCGACGAGCAGTACTTC
CASSPLGGRAGRDEQYF
>TRBD1|few|TRBJ2-3|TRBV5-1
TGCGCCAGCAGCCCGGGACAGGGACACAGCACAGATACGCAGTATTTT
CASSPGQGHSTDTQYF